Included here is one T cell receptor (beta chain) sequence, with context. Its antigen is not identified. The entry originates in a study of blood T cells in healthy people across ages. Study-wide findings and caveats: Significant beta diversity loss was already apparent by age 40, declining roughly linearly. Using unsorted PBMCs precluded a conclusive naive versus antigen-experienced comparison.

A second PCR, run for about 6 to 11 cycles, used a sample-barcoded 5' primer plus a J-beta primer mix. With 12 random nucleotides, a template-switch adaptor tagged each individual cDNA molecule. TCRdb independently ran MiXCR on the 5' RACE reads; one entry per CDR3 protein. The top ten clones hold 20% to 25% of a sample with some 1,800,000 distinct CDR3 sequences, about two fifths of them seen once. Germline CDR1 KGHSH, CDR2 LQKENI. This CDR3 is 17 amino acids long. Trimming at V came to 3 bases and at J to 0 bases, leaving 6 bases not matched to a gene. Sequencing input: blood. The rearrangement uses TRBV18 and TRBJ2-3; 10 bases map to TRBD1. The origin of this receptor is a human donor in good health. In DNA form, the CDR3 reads TGTGCCAGCTCACCGAGACAGGGGGCAACTAGCACAGATACGCAGTATTTT. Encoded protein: CASSPRQGATSTDTQYF.